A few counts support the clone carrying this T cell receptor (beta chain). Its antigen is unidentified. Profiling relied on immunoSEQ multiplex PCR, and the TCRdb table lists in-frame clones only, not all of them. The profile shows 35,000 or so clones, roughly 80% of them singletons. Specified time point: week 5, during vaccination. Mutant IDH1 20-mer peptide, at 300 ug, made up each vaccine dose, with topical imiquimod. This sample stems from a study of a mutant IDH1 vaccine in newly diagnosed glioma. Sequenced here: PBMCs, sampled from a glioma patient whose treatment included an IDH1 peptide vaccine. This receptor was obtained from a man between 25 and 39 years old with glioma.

The CDR3 region is CASSLRDLSNQPQHF. The CDR3 nucleotides are TGTGCCAGCTCACTCCGGGATTTAAGCAATCAGCCCCAGCATTTT. This sequence joins TRBV18 and TRBJ1-5; D is uncertain. Germline-derived CDR1 and CDR2 are KGHSH and LQKENI. This CDR3 contains 15 residues. Trimming removed 4 bases at V and 1 base at J, with 11 bases between.